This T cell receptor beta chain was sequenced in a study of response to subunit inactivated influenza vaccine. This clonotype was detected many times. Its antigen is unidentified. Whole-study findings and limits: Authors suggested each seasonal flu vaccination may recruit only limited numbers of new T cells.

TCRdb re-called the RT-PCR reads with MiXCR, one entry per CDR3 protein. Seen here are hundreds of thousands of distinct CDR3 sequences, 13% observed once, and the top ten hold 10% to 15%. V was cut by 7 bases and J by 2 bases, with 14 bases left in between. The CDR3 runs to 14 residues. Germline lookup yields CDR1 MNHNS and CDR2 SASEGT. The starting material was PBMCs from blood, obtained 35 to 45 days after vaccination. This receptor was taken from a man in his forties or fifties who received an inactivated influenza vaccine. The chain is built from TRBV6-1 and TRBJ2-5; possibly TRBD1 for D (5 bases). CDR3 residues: CASTQGFGQETQYF. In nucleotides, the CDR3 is TGTGCCAGCACTCAGGGTTTCGGTCAAGAGACCCAGTACTTC.